These 16 T cell receptor beta chains came from one sample sequenced in a study of T cells in Graves' hyperthyroidism and ophthalmopathy. RNA transcripts yielded amplified TCR beta CDR3 regions. HTBI primers were used for first-round RT-PCR of the TCR CDR3. TCRdb fed the multiplex PCR reads into MiXCR, producing one record per CDR3 protein. The data contain 700,000 or so distinct CDR3 sequences, about 15% of them seen just once; the ten biggest clones take up under 9.5%. The material sequenced was blood. The receptors originated from a man aged 18 to 30 with Graves' hyperthyroidism.

The genes are TRBV5-1 and TRBJ1-3, with D possibly TRBD1 on 5 matching bases. Germline assignment: CDR1 SGHRS and CDR2 YFSETQ. The CDR3 has 15 amino acids. V lost 4 bases to trimming and J lost 3 bases, with 14 bases between them. The CDR3 DNA sequence: TGCGCCAGCAGCGTCCCCGGGACCGTTGGAAACACCATATATTTT. Protein sequence: CASSVPGTVGNTIYF.

Notes on this clonotype: A clone one base away is much larger, so this may be a read error. The gene calls are TRBV7-9 and TRBJ2-7, with 12 bases that match TRBD2. CDR3 size: 15 residues. From germline, CDR1 is SEHNR and CDR2 FQNEAQ (reference sequence). CDR3 amino acids: CAGSLALAGGYEQYF. CDR3 sequence (DNA): TGTGCCGGCAGCTTAGCCCTAGCGGGAGGGTACGAGCAGTACTTC.

The count of this clonotype is one. This chain connects TRBV20-1 to TRBJ1-5, with a tentative D call TRBD1 (5 bases). V shed 2 bases and J shed 2 bases, with 16 bases lying between them. The germline CDR1 and CDR2 sequences are DFQATT and SNEGSKA (reference sequence). This CDR3 has 16 residues. CDR3 DNA sequence: TGCAGTGCTAGAACCCTCGGGGGTGTCGGCAATCAGCCCCAGCATTTT. Amino acid sequence: CSARTLGGVGNQPQHF.

In its sample, this clonotype was seen many times. The chain couples TRBV28 to TRBJ2-7; D not certain. With 2 bases removed from V and 6 bases from J, the gap between germline ends came to 11 bases. CDR1 and CDR2 (germline): MDHEN, SYDVKM. The CDR3 length is 13 residues. CDR3 loop: CASSLPTVGEQYF. CDR3 bases: TGTGCCAGCAGTTTACCCACGGTTGGCGAGCAGTACTTC.

This clonotype was counted at least ten times. This chain links TRBV29-1 with TRBJ2-3, with a weak D call TRBD2 (6 bases). Germline CDR1 SQVTM, CDR2 ANQGSEA. V was cut by 4 bases and J by 2 bases, with 16 bases left in between. The length of the CDR3 is 15 residues. The CDR3 DNA reads as TGCAGCGTTGGGGGACTCAGGTCTGTCACAGATACGCAGTATTTT. It yields the protein CSVGGLRSVTDTQYF.

With regard to this clonotype: It may be a read error: a sequence one base away is much more abundant. The V gene is TRBV11-2, the J gene TRBJ2-3; no clear D gene. CDR1 and CDR2 from the germline V gene are SGHAT and FQNNGV. There are 12 residues in the CDR3. The CDR3 here is CASSLSPDMQYF. The CDR3 coding sequence is TGTGCCAGCAGCTTGAGTCCAGATATGCAGTATTTT.

There are many counts of this clonotype. V usage is TRBV14 and J usage is TRBJ2-3; D unclear. Trimming took 5 bases from V and 2 from J, leaving 8 bases between them. Per the germline V gene, CDR1 is SGHDN and CDR2 is FVKESK. This CDR3 spans 13 amino acids. CDR3 region: CASSLLITDTQYF. Here the CDR3 DNA reads TGTGCCAGCAGCTTGCTGATCACAGATACGCAGTATTTT.

This clonotype was observed a handful of times. This rearrangement joins TRBV5-1 to TRBJ1-3, with TRBD1 matching over 8 bases. V shed 4 bases, J shed 4 bases, and the junction held 7 bases outside the gene matches. The CDR3 totals 15 residues. CDR1 and CDR2 from the germline V gene are SGHRS and YFSETQ. The CDR3, as DNA: TGCGCCAGCAGCACCCTGACAGGGGTCGGAAACACCATATATTTT. Protein product: CASSTLTGVGNTIYF.

This clonotype was observed a few times. The chain joins TRBV20-1 to TRBJ1-5; D gene unclear. The CDR3 sequence is 15 residues long. The V end was cut by 1 base, the J end by 0 bases, with 10 bases between. CDR1 and CDR2 (germline): DFQATT, SNEGSKA (reference sequence). CDR3: CSARGQVDSNQPQHF. CDR3 in DNA: TGCAGTGCTAGAGGGCAGGTTGATAGCAATCAGCCCCAGCATTTT.

About this clonotype: This may come from a read error, since a much larger clone is one base off. V and J are TRBV11-2 and TRBJ2-1; D may be TRBD2 (7 bases). In germline, CDR1 is SGHAT, CDR2 FQNNGV. V dropped 1 base and J dropped 6 bases, with 13 bases sitting between them. The CDR3 has 15 residues. CDR3 in amino acids: CASSLGSRGGNEQFF. CDR3 bases: TGTGCCAGCAGCTTAGGGTCTAGGGGGGGCAATGAGCAGTTCTTC. Full variable domain (remainder filled in from reference TRBV11-2 and TRBJ2-1): EAGVAQSPRYKIIEKRQSVAFWCNPISGHATLYWYQQILGQGPKLLIQFQNNGVVDDSQLPKDRFSAERLKGVDSTLKIQPAKLEDSAVYLCASSLGSRGGNEQFFGPGTRLTVL.

The DNA of the CDR3 is TGCAGTTCCAAAAAAACCGGACCTCTCCGGGGCGCAGATACGCAGTATTTT. Translating it yields CSSKKTGPLRGADTQYF. The chain combines TRBV20-1 with TRBJ2-3; D might be TRBD1 or TRBD2, each matching 5 bases. Germline values: CDR1 DFQATT, CDR2 SNEGSKA (reference sequence). There are 17 residues in the CDR3. Trimming took 8 bases from V and 4 from J, leaving 28 bases between them.

Regarding this clonotype: A junction boundary mismatches the germline segment, possibly from a read error. The V gene is TRBV7-6, the J gene TRBJ1-4; D unclear. From germline, CDR1 is SGHVS and CDR2 FNYEAQ. The CDR3 sequence is 11 residues long. The chain's CDR3 is CASSHAEKLVF. The CDR3 bases are TGTGCCAGCAGCCACGCAGAAAAACTGGTTTTT.

The chain links TRBV7-9 to TRBJ2-1; either TRBD1 or TRBD2 may supply D (6 bases each). Trimming took off 4 bases at V and 10 bases at J, with 11 bases between the two ends. Germline-derived CDR1 and CDR2 are SEHNR and FQNEAQ (reference sequence). This CDR3 contains 12 residues. CDR3 in DNA: TGTGCCAGCAGCTCCACAGGGAGGGAGCAGTTCTTC. Translated: CASSSTGREQFF. The entire variable domain, with the rest obtained from reference TRBV7-9 and TRBJ2-1, is as follows: DTGVSQNPRHKITKRGQNVTFRCDPISEHNRLYWYRQTLGQGPEFLTYFQNEAQLEKSRLLSDRFSAERPKGSFSTLEIQRTEQGDSAMYLCASSSTGREQFFGPGTRLTVL.

The V call is TRBV6-2 or TRBV6-3, the J call TRBJ2-1, with D unresolved. Trimming left V 4 bases short and J 9 bases short, with 13 bases between. The CDR3 sequence is 13 residues long. Germline V lookup: CDR1 MNHEY, CDR2 SVGEGT. The CDR3 DNA sequence: TGTGCCAGCAGTTCCCTAAGACGTGGTGAGCAGTTCTTC. Its translation is CASSSLRRGEQFF.

The sample holds a few counts of this clonotype. This rearrangement joins TRBV7-6 to TRBJ2-5; D is possibly TRBD2 (5 bases). Trimming left V 5 bases short and J 1 base short, with 14 bases between. The germline V gene encodes CDR1 SGHVS and CDR2 FNYEAQ. This CDR3 contains 15 residues. The CDR3 loop reads CASSTLLGLQETQYF. The CDR3, as DNA: TGTGCCAGCAGCACTCTGCTAGGACTCCAAGAGACCCAGTACTTC.

The gene calls are TRBV24-1 and TRBJ1-2; D is perhaps TRBD1 (5 bases). From germline, CDR1 is KGHDR and CDR2 SFDVKD. CDR3 length: 16 amino acids. Trimming cost V 2 bases and J 8 bases, with 20 bases left between them. The DNA for the CDR3 is TGTGCCACCAGTGATTGGGGGGTAGGAGAAGCCGTCGGCTACACCTTC. Translating it yields CATSDWGVGEAVGYTF.